The present TCR beta chain was sequenced within a study of T-cell memory formation after mild COVID-19. There are a few counts of this clonotype. Each CDR3 protein is one row after TCRdb ran MiXCR on the 5' RACE reads. Among hundreds of thousands of distinct CDR3 sequences, around 21% were seen once, and the ten largest hold 9.5% to 15%. This TCR was sampled from an adult woman who had mild COVID-19 (a few samples of this study predate the infection). Cell type and time point are not known. Sequencing was carried out using PBMCs or a T cell subset sorted from them (not recorded which).

The CDR3 nucleotides are TGTGCCAGCAGCTTGTTGCTAGGAGCGGGGGGCGCTAGCTCCTACGAGCAGTACTTC. As protein: CASSLLLGAGGASSYEQYF. The rearrangement joins TRBV5-5 to TRBJ2-7, with TRBD2 identical over 9 bases. The V and J ends lost 1 base and 0 bases, in that order; junction bases with no gene match: 14. The CDR3 extends over 19 amino acids. Germline V gene data show CDR1 as SGHKS and CDR2 as YYEKEE (reference sequence). Using reference TRBV5-5 and TRBJ2-7 for the parts outside the CDR3, the full variable domain is DAGVTQSPTHLIKTRGQQVTLRCSPISGHKSVSWYQQVLGQGPQFIFQYYEKEERGRGNFPDRFSARQFPNYSSELNVNALLLGDSALYLCASSLLLGAGGASSYEQYFGPGTRLTVT.